This TCR beta chain derives from a study of CD8+CD57+ T cells in acquired aplastic anemia. About the research overall: Sorted CD4+ plus CD8+ cells gave DNA averaging roughly 2.9 ug. Read counts for CD4+ cells (from healthy donors) averaged roughly 10 million.

Points from the study as a whole: Patient and control CD8+ Simpson's diversity was not significantly different. Overlap between patients and controls comprised about 28 CD8+ CDR3 sequences.

About this clonotype: What it binds is not known.

TCR beta VDJ combinations and CDR3 sequences were profiled from genomic DNA. TCRdb re-derived calls from the reads in MiXCR, one entry per CDR3 protein. The sample includes more than 150,000 distinct CDR3 sequences, just over 45% of them seen just once. This clonotype was obtained from a human donor in good health. Material for sequencing was sorted CD4+, CD8+, or CD8+CD57+ T cells (not recorded which) from PBMCs.

The CDR3 DNA reads as TGTGCCAGCAGCTTTGAGGATGAGCAGTTCTTC. Translation: CASSFEDEQFF. The chain combines TRBV7-6 with TRBJ2-1; D gene ambiguous. The V end was cut by 3 bases, the J end by 8 bases, with 5 bases between. Per germline, CDR1 SGHVS and CDR2 FNYEAQ. CDR3 length equals 11 residues.